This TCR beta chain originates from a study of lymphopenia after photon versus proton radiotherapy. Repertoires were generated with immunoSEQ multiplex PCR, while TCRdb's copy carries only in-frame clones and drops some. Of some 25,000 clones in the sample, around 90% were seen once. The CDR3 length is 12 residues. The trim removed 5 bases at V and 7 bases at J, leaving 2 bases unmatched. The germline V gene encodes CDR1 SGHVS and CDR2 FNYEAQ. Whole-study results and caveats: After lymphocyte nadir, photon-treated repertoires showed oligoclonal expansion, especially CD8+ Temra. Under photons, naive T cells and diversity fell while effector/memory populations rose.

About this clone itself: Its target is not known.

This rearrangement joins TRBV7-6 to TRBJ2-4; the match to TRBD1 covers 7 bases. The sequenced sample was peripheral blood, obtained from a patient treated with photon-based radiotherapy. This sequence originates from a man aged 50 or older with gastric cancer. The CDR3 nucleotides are TGTGCCAGCAGCGGGGGACAGAACATTCAGTACTTC. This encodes CASSGGQNIQYF. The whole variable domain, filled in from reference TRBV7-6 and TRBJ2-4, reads GAGVSQSPRYKVTKRGQDVALRCDPISGHVSLYWYRQALGQGPEFLTYFNYEAQQDKSGLPNDRFSAERPEGSISTLTIQRTEQRDSAMYRCASSGGQNIQYFGAGTRLSVL.